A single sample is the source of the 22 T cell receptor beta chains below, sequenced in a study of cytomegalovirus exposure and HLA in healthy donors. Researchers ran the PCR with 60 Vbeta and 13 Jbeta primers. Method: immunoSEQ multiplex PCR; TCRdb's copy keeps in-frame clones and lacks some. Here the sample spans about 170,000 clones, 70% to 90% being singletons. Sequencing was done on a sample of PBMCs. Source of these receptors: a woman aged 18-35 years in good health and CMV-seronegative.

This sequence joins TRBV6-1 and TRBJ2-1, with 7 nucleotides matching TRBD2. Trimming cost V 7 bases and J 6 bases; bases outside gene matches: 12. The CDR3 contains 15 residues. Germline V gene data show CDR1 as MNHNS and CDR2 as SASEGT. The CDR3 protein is CASTQQAGAFNEQFF. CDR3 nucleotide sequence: TGTGCCAGCACCCAACAGGCGGGAGCTTTCAATGAGCAGTTCTTC.

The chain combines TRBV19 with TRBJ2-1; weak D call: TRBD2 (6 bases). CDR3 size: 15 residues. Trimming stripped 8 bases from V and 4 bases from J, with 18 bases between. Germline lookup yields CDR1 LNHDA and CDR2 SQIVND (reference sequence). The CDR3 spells CASQGGTAGYNEQFF. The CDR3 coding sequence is TGTGCCAGTCAAGGTGGGACTGCGGGATACAATGAGCAGTTCTTC.

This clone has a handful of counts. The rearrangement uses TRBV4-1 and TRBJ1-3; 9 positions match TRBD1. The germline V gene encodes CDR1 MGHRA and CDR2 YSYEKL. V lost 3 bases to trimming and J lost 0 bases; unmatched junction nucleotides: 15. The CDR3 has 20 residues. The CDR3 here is CASSQEAARTGVRSGNTIYF. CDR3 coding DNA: TGCGCCAGCAGCCAGGAAGCTGCCAGGACAGGGGTACGCTCTGGAAACACCATATATTTT.

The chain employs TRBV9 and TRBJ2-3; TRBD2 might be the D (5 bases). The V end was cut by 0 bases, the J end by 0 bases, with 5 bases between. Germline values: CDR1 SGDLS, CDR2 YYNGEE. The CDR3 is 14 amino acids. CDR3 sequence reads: CASSVAGSTDTQYF. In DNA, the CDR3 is TGTGCCAGCAGCGTAGCGGGGAGCACAGATACGCAGTATTTT. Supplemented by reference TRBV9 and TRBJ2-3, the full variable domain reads DSGVTQTPKHLITATGQRVTLRCSPRSGDLSVYWYQQSLDQGLQFLIQYYNGEERAKGNILERFSAQQFPDLHSELNLSSLELGDSALYFCASSVAGSTDTQYFGPGTRLTVL.

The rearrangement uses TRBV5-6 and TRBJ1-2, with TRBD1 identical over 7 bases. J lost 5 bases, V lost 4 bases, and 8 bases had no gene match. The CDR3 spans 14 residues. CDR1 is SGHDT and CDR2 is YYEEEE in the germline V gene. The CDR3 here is CASSPTGLGYGYTF. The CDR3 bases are TGTGCCAGCAGCCCGACAGGGTTGGGATATGGCTACACCTTC. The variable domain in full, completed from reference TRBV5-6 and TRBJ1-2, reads DAGVTQSPTHLIKTRGQQVTLRCSPKSGHDTVSWYQQALGQGPQFIFQYYEEEERQRGNFPDRFSGHQFPNYSSELNVNALLLGDSALYLCASSPTGLGYGYTFGSGTRLTVV.

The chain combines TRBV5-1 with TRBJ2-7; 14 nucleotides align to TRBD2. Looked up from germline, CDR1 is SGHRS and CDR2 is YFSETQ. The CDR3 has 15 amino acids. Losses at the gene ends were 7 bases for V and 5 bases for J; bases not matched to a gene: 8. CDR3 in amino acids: CASGAGLAGDNEQYF. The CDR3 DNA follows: TGCGCCAGCGGCGCGGGACTAGCGGGAGACAACGAGCAGTACTTC.

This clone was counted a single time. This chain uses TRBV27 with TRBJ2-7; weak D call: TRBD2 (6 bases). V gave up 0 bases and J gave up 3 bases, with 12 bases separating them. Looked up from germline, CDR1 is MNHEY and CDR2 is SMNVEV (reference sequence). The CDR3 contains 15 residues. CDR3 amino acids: CASSLSAGPYYEQYF. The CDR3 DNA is TGTGCCAGCAGTTTATCGGCGGGACCGTACTACGAGCAGTACTTC.

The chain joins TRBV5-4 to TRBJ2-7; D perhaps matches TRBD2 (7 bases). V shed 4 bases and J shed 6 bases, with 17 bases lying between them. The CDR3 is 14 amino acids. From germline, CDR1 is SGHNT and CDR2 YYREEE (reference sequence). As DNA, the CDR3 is TGTGCCAGCAGCCGAGAGCTGGGGGGGCGCGAGCAGTACTTC. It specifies CASSRELGGREQYF.

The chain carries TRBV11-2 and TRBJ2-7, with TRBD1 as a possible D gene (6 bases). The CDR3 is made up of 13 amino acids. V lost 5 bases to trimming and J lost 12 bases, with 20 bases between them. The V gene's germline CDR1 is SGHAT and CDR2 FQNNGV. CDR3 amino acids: CASSPNRDRAWYF. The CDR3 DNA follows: TGTGCCAGCAGCCCCAACAGGGACCGGGCGTGGTACTTC.

CDR3 sequence: CASSPPAGYETQYF. The CDR3 DNA reads TGTGCCAGCTCACCACCGGCAGGGTACGAGACCCAGTACTTC. The V gene is TRBV18, the J gene TRBJ2-5; weak D call: TRBD1 (5 bases). CDR1 and CDR2 from the germline V gene are KGHSH and LQKENI. CDR3 length equals 14 residues. V was cut by 0 bases and J by 5 bases, with 10 bases left in between.

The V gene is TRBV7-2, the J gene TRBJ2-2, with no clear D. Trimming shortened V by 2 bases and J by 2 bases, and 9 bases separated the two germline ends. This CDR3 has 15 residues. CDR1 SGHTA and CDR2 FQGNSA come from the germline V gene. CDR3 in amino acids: CASSLWYSNTGELFF. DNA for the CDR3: TGTGCCAGCAGCTTATGGTACAGTAACACCGGGGAGCTGTTTTTT.

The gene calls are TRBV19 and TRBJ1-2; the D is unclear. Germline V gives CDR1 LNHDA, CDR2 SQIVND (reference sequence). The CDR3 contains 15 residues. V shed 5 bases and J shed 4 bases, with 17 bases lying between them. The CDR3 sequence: CASSPRTGFSYGYTF. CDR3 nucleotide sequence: TGTGCCAGTAGTCCCCGGACGGGATTCAGCTATGGCTACACCTTC.

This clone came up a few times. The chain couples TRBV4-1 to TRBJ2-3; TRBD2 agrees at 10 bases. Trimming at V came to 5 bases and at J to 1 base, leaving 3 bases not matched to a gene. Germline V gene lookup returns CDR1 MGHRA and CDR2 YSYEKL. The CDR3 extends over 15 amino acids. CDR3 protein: CASSSSGSGTDTQYF. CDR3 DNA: TGCGCCAGCAGCTCTAGCGGGAGTGGCACAGATACGCAGTATTTT.

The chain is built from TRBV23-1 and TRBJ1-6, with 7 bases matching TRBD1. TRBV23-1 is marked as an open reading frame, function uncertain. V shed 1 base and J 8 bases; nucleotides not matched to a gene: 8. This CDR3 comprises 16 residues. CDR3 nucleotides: TGCGCCAGCAGTCAATGCCGTACAGGGGAGGATTCACCCCTCCACTTT. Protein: CASSQCRTGEDSPLHF.

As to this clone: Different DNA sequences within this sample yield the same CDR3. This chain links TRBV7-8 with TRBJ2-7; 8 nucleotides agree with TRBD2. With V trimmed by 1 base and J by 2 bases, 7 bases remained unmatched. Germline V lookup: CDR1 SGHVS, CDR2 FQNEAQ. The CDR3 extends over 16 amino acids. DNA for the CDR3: TGTGCCAGCAGCTTAGTTACCAGCGGGGGCACCTACGAGCAGTACTTC. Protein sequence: CASSLVTSGGTYEQYF.

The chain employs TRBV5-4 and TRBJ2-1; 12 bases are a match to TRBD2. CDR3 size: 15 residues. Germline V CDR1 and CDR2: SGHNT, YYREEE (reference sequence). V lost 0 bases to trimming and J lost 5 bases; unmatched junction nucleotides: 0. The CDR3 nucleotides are TGTGCCAGCAGCTTGGGACTAGCGGGGGACAATGAGCAGTTCTTC. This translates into CASSLGLAGDNEQFF.

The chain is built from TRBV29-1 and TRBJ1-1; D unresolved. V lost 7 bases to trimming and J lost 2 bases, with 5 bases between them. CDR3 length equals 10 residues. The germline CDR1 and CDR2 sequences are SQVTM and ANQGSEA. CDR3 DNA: TGCAGCGCCCTCAACACTGAAGCTTTCTTT. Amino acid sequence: CSALNTEAFF.

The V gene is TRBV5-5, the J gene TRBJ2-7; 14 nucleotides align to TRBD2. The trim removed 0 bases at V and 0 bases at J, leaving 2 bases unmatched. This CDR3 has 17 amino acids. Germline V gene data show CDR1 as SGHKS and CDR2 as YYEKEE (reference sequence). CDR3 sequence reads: CASSLGLAGGPSYEQYF. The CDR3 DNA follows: TGTGCCAGCAGCTTGGGACTAGCGGGAGGGCCCTCCTACGAGCAGTACTTC.

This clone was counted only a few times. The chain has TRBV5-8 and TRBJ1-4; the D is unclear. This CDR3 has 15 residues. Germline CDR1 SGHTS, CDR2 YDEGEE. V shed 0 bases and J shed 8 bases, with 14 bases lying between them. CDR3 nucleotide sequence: TGTGCCAGCAGCTTGGTTGGCCCTGGAGGAGAAAAACTGTTTTTT. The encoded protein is CASSLVGPGGEKLFF.

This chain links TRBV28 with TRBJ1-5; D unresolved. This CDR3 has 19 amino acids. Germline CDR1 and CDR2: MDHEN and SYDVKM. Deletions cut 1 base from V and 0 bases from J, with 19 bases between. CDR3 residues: CASSLFARPVRDSNQPQHF. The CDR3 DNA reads TGTGCCAGCAGTTTATTTGCCAGGCCAGTAAGAGATAGCAATCAGCCCCAGCATTTT.

Here the CDR3 reads CASSYSGTGRYGYTF. For the CDR3, the DNA is TGTGCCAGCAGTTACTCTGGGACAGGGCGGTATGGCTACACCTTC. The chain has TRBV6-5 and TRBJ1-2; 9 bases agree with TRBD1. This CDR3 has 15 amino acids. Germline assignment: CDR1 MNHEY and CDR2 SVGAGI. With V trimmed by 0 bases and J by 5 bases, 4 bases remained unmatched.

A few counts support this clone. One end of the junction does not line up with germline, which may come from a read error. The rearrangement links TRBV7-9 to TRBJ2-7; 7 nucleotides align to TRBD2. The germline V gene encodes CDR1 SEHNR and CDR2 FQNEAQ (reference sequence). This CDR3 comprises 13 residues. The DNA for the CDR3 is TGTTCCAGCAGTAGGCGGGAGTCTTACGAGCAGTACTTC. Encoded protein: CSSSRRESYEQYF. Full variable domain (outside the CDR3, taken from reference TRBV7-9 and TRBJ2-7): DTGVSQNPRHKITKRGQNVTFRCDPISEHNRLYWYRQTLGQGPEFLTYFQNEAQLEKSRLLSDRFSAERPKGSFSTLEIQRTEQGDSAMYLCSSSRRESYEQYFGPGTRLTVT.